Shown below are 13 T cell receptor beta chains from a single sample sequenced in a study of T cells in Graves' hyperthyroidism and ophthalmopathy. Using RNA transcripts as the source, TCR beta CDR3 regions were amplified. The TCR CDR3 first-round RT-PCR relied on the HTBI primer set. MiXCR, run by TCRdb on the multiplex PCR reads, gives a single entry per CDR3 protein. Of about 270,000 distinct CDR3 sequences in the sample, 15% were seen once. The material sequenced was blood. Receptor source: a woman between 50 and 59 years old with Graves' hyperthyroidism that later progressed to Graves' ophthalmopathy.

The chain combines TRBV10-3 with TRBJ1-1, with D possibly being TRBD1 (5 bases). Germline lookup yields CDR1 ENHRY and CDR2 SYGVKD. V lost 6 bases, J lost 1 base, and 18 bases lay in between. The CDR3 has 16 residues. CDR3: CAISKWGGTQNTEAFF. CDR3 sequence (DNA): TGTGCCATCAGCAAGTGGGGGGGGACCCAGAACACTGAAGCTTTCTTT.

This clonotype occurred many times. The chain combines TRBV11-2 with TRBJ2-7, with TRBD2 as a possible D gene (6 bases). Trimming shortened V by 0 bases and J by 0 bases, and 9 bases separated the two germline ends. The CDR3 has 15 residues. Looked up from germline, CDR1 is SGHAT and CDR2 is FQNNGV. CDR3 residues: CASSLDGGSSYEQYF. The CDR3 DNA is TGTGCCAGCAGCTTAGATGGGGGGAGCTCCTACGAGCAGTACTTC.

At least ten counts were recorded for this clonotype. The rearrangement uses TRBV10-3 and TRBJ2-1; D tentatively reads TRBD1 or TRBD2 (5 bases each). Germline assignment: CDR1 ENHRY and CDR2 SYGVKD. This CDR3 comprises 13 residues. V was clipped by 10 bases and J by 1 base, with 11 bases between them. The CDR3 protein is CATGTASYNEQFF. The CDR3 nucleotides are TGTGCCACCGGGACCGCGTCCTACAATGAGCAGTTCTTC.

This clonotype was seen a handful of times. V gene TRBV6-2 or TRBV6-3 combines with J gene TRBJ1-5; 7 bases fit TRBD1. Germline-derived CDR1 and CDR2 are MNHEY and SVGEGT. After removal of 8 bases from V and 0 bases from J, the junction contained 1 base not matched to a gene. The CDR3 totals 13 residues. Written as DNA, the CDR3 is TGTGCCAGCCGGGACAGTAGCAATCAGCCCCAGCATTTT. As protein: CASRDSSNQPQHF.

This clonotype was detected ten times or more. This chain joins TRBV7-9 and TRBJ1-2; no reliable D call. Germline V gives CDR1 SEHNR, CDR2 FQNEAQ (reference sequence). V was shortened by 5 bases and J by 7 bases, with 20 bases between the two germline ends. The CDR3 is made up of 15 amino acids. The CDR3 DNA sequence: TGTGCCAGCAGCGCCTCCGTGGCGCAGGCTGGTGGCTACACCTTC. Its translation is CASSASVAQAGGYTF.

This clonotype has ten or more counts. The CDR3 bases are TGTGCCAGCAGTTTAGGGGCGGAGGGCACAGATACGCAGTATTTT. This codes for CASSLGAEGTDTQYF. This sequence joins TRBV28 and TRBJ2-3, with D possibly being TRBD1 or TRBD2 (5 bases each). The CDR3 runs 15 residues. Between the trimmed V and J ends, which lost 2 bases and 1 base, there was a span of 10 bases. CDR1 and CDR2 from the germline V gene are MDHEN and SYDVKM.

This clonotype was observed a few times. V and J are TRBV29-1 and TRBJ2-5, with a possible D match to TRBD2 (6 bases). The CDR3 runs to 12 residues. CDR1 is SQVTM and CDR2 is ANQGSEA in the germline V gene. Trimming cost V 4 bases and J 5 bases, with 11 bases left between them. The CDR3 DNA sequence: TGCAGCGTTGGTGGGACTGAGGAGACCCAGTACTTC. It is translated as CSVGGTEETQYF.

About this clonotype: A read error is possible here, since a much larger clone lies one base away. The chain has TRBV20-1 and TRBJ2-3; weak D call: TRBD2 (7 bases). The CDR3 totals 14 residues. Germline CDR1 reads DFQATT; CDR2 reads SNEGSKA (reference sequence). V was pared by 6 bases and J by 6 bases, with 19 bases between. Here the CDR3 DNA reads TGCAGTGCCGGGGGGCAGGGTCGGTGGGATACGCAGTATTTT. Amino acids: CSAGGQGRWDTQYF.

This clonotype was found a few times. This chain joins TRBV29-1 and TRBJ2-2; 9 bases align to TRBD2. CDR1 is SQVTM and CDR2 is ANQGSEA in the germline V gene. There are 12 residues in the CDR3. With 7 bases clipped from V and 7 bases from J, the junction kept 4 bases outside the gene matches. For the CDR3, the DNA is TGCAGCGGGCGGGAGGGGGGCGGGGAGCTGTTTTTT. It is translated as CSGREGGGELFF.

The chain uses TRBV4-1 and TRBJ2-7; D call uncertain. Germline V gives CDR1 MGHRA, CDR2 YSYEKL. The CDR3 extends over 14 amino acids. Trimming took off 2 bases at V and 3 bases at J, with 11 bases between the two ends. The CDR3 sequence: CASSQLEVSYEQYF. The DNA for the CDR3 is TGCGCCAGCAGCCAACTTGAGGTCAGCTACGAGCAGTACTTC.

This clonotype has more than one count but fewer than ten. This chain uses TRBV6-1 with TRBJ2-1; no clear D gene. With 4 bases removed from V and 6 bases from J, the gap between germline ends came to 10 bases. CDR1 is MNHNS and CDR2 is SASEGT in the germline V gene. The CDR3 has 13 amino acids. The CDR3: CASSVGPLNEQFF. The DNA of the CDR3 is TGTGCCAGCAGTGTTGGGCCCCTCAATGAGCAGTTCTTC.

This clonotype was counted ten times or more. The chain couples TRBV6-1 to TRBJ2-5, with D possibly TRBD1 on 6 matching bases. Germline lookup yields CDR1 MNHNS and CDR2 SASEGT. CDR3 length: 13 residues. V lost 8 bases and J lost 5, with 15 bases in between. Written as DNA, the CDR3 is TGTGCCAGCCGAGGGACACTTTTGGAGACCCAGTACTTC. Its translation is CASRGTLLETQYF.

The sample holds many counts of this clonotype. This chain links TRBV6-1 with TRBJ2-1; 8 bases match TRBD2. CDR3 length: 14 amino acids. V shed 7 bases and J 8 bases; nucleotides not matched to a gene: 10. Germline CDR1 is MNHNS and CDR2 is SASEGT. The CDR3 bases are TGTGCCAGCAAGCTGGCGGGAGGTATGGATGAGCAGTTCTTC. Translating it yields CASKLAGGMDEQFF.